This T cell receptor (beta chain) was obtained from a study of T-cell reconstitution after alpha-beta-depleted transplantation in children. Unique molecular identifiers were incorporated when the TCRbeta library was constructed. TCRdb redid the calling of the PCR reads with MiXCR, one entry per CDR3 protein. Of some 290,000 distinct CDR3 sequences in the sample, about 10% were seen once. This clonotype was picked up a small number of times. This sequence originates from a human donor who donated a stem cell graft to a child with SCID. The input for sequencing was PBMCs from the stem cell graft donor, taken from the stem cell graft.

DNA for the CDR3: TGTGCCAGCAGCTTAGTCGACGAGCAGTACTTC. Translated, it gives CASSLVDEQYF. The chain employs TRBV7-9 and TRBJ2-7; no clear D. Trimming took 1 base from V and 5 from J, leaving 3 bases between them. CDR3 length: 11 amino acids. Germline V gives CDR1 SEHNR, CDR2 FQNEAQ (reference sequence).